The clone carrying this T cell receptor beta chain was counted a few times. The antigen is not known. The entry originates in a study of CD8 T cells in ankylosing spondylitis. Study findings and constraints: A motif in TCR beta, a set of roughly 8 highly homologous variants, appeared characteristic of ankylosing spondylitis blood.

Each CDR3 protein gets one entry after TCRdb re-called the 5' RACE reads with MiXCR. The table has roughly 36,000 distinct CDR3 sequences, approximately 14% seen once. The CDR3 is made up of 15 amino acids. Per the germline V gene, CDR1 is SGHRS and CDR2 is YFSETQ. With V trimmed by 1 base and J by 7 bases, 6 bases remained unmatched. Sequencing input: blood. The TCR sequence derives from a male donor with ankylosing spondylitis or in good health (not recorded which). This chain links TRBV5-1 with TRBJ2-2; TRBD1 matches 8 bases. CDR3 region: CASSLNTGGGGELFF. CDR3 nucleotides: TGCGCCAGCAGCTTGAACACAGGGGGAGGCGGGGAGCTGTTTTTT.